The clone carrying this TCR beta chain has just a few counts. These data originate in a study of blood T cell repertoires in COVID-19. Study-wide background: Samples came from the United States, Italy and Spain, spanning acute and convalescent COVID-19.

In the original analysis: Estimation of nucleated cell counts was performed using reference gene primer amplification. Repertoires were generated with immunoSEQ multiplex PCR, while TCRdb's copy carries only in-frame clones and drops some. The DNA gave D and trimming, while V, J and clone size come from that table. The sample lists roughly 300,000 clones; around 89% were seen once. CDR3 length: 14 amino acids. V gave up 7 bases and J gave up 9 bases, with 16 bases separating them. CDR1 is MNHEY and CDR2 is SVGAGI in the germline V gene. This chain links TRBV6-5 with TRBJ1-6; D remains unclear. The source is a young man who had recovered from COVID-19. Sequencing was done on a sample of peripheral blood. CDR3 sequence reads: CASIQGPGGSPLHF. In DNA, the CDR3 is TGTGCCAGCATCCAAGGACCGGGAGGTTCACCCCTCCACTTT.